This TCR beta chain was identified in a study of CD8+CD57+ T cells in acquired aplastic anemia. The template for TCR beta VDJ and CDR3 sequence profiling was genomic DNA. MiXCR, applied by TCRdb to the reads, yields one record per CDR3 protein. The sample includes 150,000 to 200,000 distinct CDR3 sequences, around three fifths of them seen just once. There are many counts of this clonotype. Germline V gene sequence: CDR1 LNHDA, CDR2 SQIVND (reference sequence). This CDR3 has 14 residues. V shed 7 bases, J shed 4 bases, and the junction held 9 bases outside the gene matches. The specimen sequenced was sorted CD4+, CD8+, or CD8+CD57+ T cells (not recorded which) from PBMCs. V gene TRBV19 combines with J gene TRBJ2-5, with 7 bases lining up with TRBD1. This TCR was recovered from a human donor with severe aplastic anemia or a healthy control (not recorded which). The CDR3 is CASMDDRDRETQYF. The CDR3 DNA follows: TGTGCCAGTATGGACGACAGGGACAGAGAGACCCAGTACTTC.